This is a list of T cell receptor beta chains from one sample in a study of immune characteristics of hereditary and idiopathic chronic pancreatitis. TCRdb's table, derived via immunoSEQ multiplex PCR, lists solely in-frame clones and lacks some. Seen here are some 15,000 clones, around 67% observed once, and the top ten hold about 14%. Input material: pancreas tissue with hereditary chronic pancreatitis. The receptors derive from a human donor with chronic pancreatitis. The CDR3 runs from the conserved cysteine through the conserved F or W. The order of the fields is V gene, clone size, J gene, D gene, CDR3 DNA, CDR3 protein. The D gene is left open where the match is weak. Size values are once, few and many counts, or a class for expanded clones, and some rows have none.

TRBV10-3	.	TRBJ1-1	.	TGTGCCATCAGTGTAGGGGGGGCAATGAACACTGAAGCTTTCTTT	CAISVGGAMNTEAFF
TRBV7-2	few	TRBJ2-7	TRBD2	TGTGCCAGCAGCCAGATAGCGGGAGGCCACCCCGGGGAGCAGTACTTC	CASSQIAGGHPGEQYF
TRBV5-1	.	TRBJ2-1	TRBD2	TGCGCCAGCAGCTTAGCGGGAGCCTACAATGAGCAGTTCTTC	CASSLAGAYNEQFF
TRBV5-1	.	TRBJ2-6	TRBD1	TGCGCCAGCAGCCCTGGACAGGGGGCGCAAGGGGCCAACGTCCTGACTTTC	CASSPGQGAQGANVLTF
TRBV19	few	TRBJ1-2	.	TGTGCCAGTAGTCTCCGGGGCTGGCATGGCTACACCTTC	CASSLRGWHGYTF
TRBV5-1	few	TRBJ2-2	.	TGCGCCAGCACTCTCGGGTCTACGAACACCGGGGAGCTGTTTTTT	CASTLGSTNTGELFF
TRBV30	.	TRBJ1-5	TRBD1	TGTGCCTGGAGCGGACAGGGGCATCAGCCCCAGCATTTT	CAWSGQGHQPQHF
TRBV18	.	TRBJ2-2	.	TGTGCCAGCTCACTGTGGGACCGCAACACCGGGGAGCTGTTTTTT	CASSLWDRNTGELFF
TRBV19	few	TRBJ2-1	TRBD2	TGTGCCAGTAGTATAGGCGGGAGCCATGAGCAGTTCTTC	CASSIGGSHEQFF
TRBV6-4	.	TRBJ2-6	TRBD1	TGTGCCAGCAGTGACTCAGGGGGCGCTGGGGCCAACGTCCTGACTTTC	CASSDSGGAGANVLTF